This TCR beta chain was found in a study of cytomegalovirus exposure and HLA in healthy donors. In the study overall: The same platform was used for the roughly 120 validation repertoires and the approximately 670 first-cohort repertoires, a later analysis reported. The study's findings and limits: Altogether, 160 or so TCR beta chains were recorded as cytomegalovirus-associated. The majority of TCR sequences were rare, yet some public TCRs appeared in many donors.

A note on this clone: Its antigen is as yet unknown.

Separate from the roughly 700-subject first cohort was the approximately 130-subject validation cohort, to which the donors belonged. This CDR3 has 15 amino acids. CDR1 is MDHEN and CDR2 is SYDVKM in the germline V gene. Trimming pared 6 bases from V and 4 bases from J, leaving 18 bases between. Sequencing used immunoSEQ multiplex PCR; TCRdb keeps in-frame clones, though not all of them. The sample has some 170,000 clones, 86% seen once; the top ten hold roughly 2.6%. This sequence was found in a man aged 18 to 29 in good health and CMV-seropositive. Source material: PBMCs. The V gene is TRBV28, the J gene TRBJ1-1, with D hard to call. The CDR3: CASSHAAPLPTEAFF. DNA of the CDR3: TGTGCCAGCAGCCACGCGGCGCCGCTCCCCACTGAAGCTTTCTTT.